These 12 T cell receptor beta chains share one sample of origin, sequenced in a study of blood T cells in healthy people across ages. A second PCR of 7 to 11 cycles used a sample-barcoded 5' primer and a J-beta primer mix. TCRdb re-derived calls from the 5' RACE reads in MiXCR, one entry per CDR3 protein. This table has approximately 880,000 distinct CDR3 sequences, about 44% appearing once. The specimen sequenced was blood. All receptors derive from a man aged 25 to 45 in good health.

This sequence joins TRBV4-3 and TRBJ2-3; D remains unclear. There are 15 residues in the CDR3. CDR1 is LGHNA and CDR2 is YSLEER in the germline V gene. Trimming pared 0 bases from V and 5 bases from J, leaving 12 bases between. The CDR3 protein is CASSQDIGSIDTQYF. The CDR3 coding sequence is TGCGCCAGCAGCCAAGATATAGGCTCTATAGATACGCAGTATTTT.

This clonotype was seen more than once but under ten times. The V call is TRBV28, the J call TRBJ2-1; 10 nucleotides line up with TRBD2. Per the germline V gene, CDR1 is MDHEN and CDR2 is SYDVKM. The V segment lost 11 bases and the J segment 0 bases; nucleotides outside the gene matches: 19. CDR3 length: 19 residues. The CDR3 coding sequence is TGTGCCCTCAGGGACCTTAGCGGGGGGCCTAAAAGCTCCTACAATGAGCAGTTCTTC. Amino acid sequence: CALRDLSGGPKSSYNEQFF.

A few counts support this clonotype. This chain joins TRBV10-3 and TRBJ2-5; maybe TRBD1 (6 bases). This CDR3 is 14 amino acids long. Germline CDR1 is ENHRY and CDR2 is SYGVKD. V lost 3 bases, J lost 1 base, and 9 bases lay in between. The CDR3 DNA is TGTGCCATCAGTGACAGGGGCCGCCAAGAGACCCAGTACTTC. It encodes CAISDRGRQETQYF.

This clonotype showed up just a few times. The rearrangement uses TRBV4-3 and TRBJ2-7, with D possibly being TRBD2 (5 bases). In germline, CDR1 is LGHNA, CDR2 YSLEER. The length of the CDR3 is 15 residues. Trimming shortened V by 4 bases and J by 2 bases, and 15 bases separated the two germline ends. The CDR3 region has the DNA TGCGCCAGCAGCCTTGAACCCGGGATTACCTACGAGCAGTACTTC. Translating gives CASSLEPGITYEQYF.

The sample holds a few counts of this clonotype. The gene calls are TRBV3-1 and TRBJ1-1, with D possibly TRBD1 on 5 matching bases. CDR1 is LGHDT, CDR2 YNNKEL, per germline (reference sequence). Trimming removed 6 bases at V and 8 bases at J, with 16 bases between. This CDR3 contains 13 residues. CDR3 in amino acids: CASSPMGGLEAFF. The CDR3 DNA reads TGTGCCAGCAGTCCCATGGGGGGTCTCGAAGCTTTCTTT.

The gene calls are TRBV6-6 and TRBJ1-2, with 9 bases lining up with TRBD1. The V gene's germline CDR1 is MNHNY and CDR2 SVGAGI (reference sequence). CDR3 size: 17 residues. Trimming took 8 bases from V and 4 from J; bases not matched to a gene: 17. CDR3 region: CASRDWDRARGAYGYTF. The CDR3 nucleotides read TGTGCCAGCCGAGACTGGGACAGGGCTAGGGGGGCCTATGGCTACACCTTC.

The rearrangement uses TRBV27 and TRBJ2-3; D is ambiguous. V lost 3 bases and J 1 base, leaving 8 bases between the germline ends. The germline CDR1 and CDR2 sequences are MNHEY and SMNVEV (reference sequence). The CDR3 length is 14 residues. The CDR3 sequence: CASSFRRRTDTQYF. The CDR3 DNA is TGTGCCAGCAGTTTTAGGCGGCGCACAGATACGCAGTATTTT.

The genes are TRBV28 and TRBJ1-5; no firm D call. Trimming removed 2 bases from V and 3 bases from J, with 11 bases in between. Germline values: CDR1 MDHEN, CDR2 SYDVKM. The CDR3 spans 15 residues. CDR3 protein: CASSLEQTYNQPQHF. The DNA for the CDR3 is TGTGCCAGCAGTTTAGAACAGACATACAATCAGCCCCAGCATTTT.

This clonotype was counted between two and nine times. J is TRBJ1-1 and V is TRBV7-6, with D hard to call. This CDR3 is built from 14 residues. CDR1 is SGHVS and CDR2 is FNYEAQ in the germline V gene. Trimming took 2 bases from V and 0 from J, leaving 7 bases between them. The CDR3 sequence is CASSLRTLNTEAFF. The CDR3 coding sequence is TGTGCCAGCAGCTTAAGGACCCTGAACACTGAAGCTTTCTTT.

V and J are TRBV15 and TRBJ1-1; no definite D call. This CDR3 region has 15 residues. From germline, CDR1 is LNHNV and CDR2 YYDKDF (reference sequence). The germline V and J ends were trimmed by 3 bases and 1 base, with 12 bases remaining between them. The CDR3 sequence is CATSSLITGNTEAFF. DNA for the CDR3: TGTGCCACCAGCAGCCTCATAACGGGGAACACTGAAGCTTTCTTT.

This clonotype was seen a handful of times. The chain recombines TRBV11-2 with TRBJ1-4; D gene ambiguous. V was shortened by 1 base and J by 5 bases, with 8 bases between the two germline ends. The germline gives CDR1 SGHAT, CDR2 FQNNGV. The CDR3 has 14 amino acids. The CDR3 reads CASSLGLGNEKLFF. For the CDR3, the DNA is TGTGCCAGCAGCTTAGGCCTTGGGAATGAAAAACTGTTTTTT.

The chain joins TRBV18 to TRBJ1-1, with TRBD1 identical over 10 bases. Germline V lookup: CDR1 KGHSH, CDR2 LQKENI. The trim removed 2 bases at V and 10 bases at J, leaving 4 bases unmatched. The CDR3 loop spans 13 amino acids. In DNA form, the CDR3 reads TGTGCCAGCTCACCAGACAGGGGGCAAGGAGCTTTCTTT. The encoded protein is CASSPDRGQGAFF. Drawing the rest from reference TRBV18 and TRBJ1-1, the complete variable domain is NAGVMQNPRHLVRRRGQEARLRCSPMKGHSHVYWYRQLPEEGLKFMVYLQKENIIDESGMPKERFSAEFPKEGPSILRIQQVVRGDSAAYFCASSPDRGQGAFFGQGTRLTVV.